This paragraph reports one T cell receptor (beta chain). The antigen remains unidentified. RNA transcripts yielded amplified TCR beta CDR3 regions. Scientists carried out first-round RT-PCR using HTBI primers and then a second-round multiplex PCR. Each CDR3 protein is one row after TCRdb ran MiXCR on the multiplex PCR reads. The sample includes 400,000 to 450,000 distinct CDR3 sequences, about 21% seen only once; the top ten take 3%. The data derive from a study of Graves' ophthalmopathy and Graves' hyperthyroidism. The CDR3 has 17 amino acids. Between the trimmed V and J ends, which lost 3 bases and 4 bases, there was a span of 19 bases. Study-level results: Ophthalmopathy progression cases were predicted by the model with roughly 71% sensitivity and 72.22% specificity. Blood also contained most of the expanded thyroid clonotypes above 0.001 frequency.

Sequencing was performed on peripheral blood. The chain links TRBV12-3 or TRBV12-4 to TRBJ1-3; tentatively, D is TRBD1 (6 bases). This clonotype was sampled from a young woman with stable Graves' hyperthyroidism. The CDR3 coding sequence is TGTGCCAGCAGTTTTAGGGTTGGGGGGGCTACGGGAAACACCATATATTTT. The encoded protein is CASSFRVGGATGNTIYF.